These 17 T cell receptor beta chains share one sample of origin, sequenced in a study of cytomegalovirus exposure and HLA in healthy donors. PCR primers comprised 60 Vbeta and 13 Jbeta primers. TCRdb keeps only in-frame clones here, not all; method: immunoSEQ multiplex PCR. This table holds roughly 83,000 clones, just under 75% found once. Sequences were obtained from PBMCs. The source of these receptors is a man aged 55 to 70 in good health and CMV-seronegative.

A word on this clone: Distinct nucleotide sequences in the sample also encode this CDR3. The chain has TRBV4-1 and TRBJ2-7, with 7 bases identical to TRBD1. V was pared by 1 base and J by 2 bases, with 8 bases of the junction left unmatched. The CDR3 spans 16 residues. Germline assignment: CDR1 MGHRA and CDR2 YSYEKL. CDR3 protein: CASSQGPDRVTYEQYF. The DNA of the CDR3 is TGCGCCAGCAGCCAAGGCCCAGACAGGGTTACCTACGAGCAGTACTTC.

V is TRBV7-3 and J is TRBJ2-3; possible D gene TRBD1, 6 bases. This CDR3 spans 15 amino acids. CDR1 is SGHTA and CDR2 is FQGTGA in the germline V gene. Trimming shortened V by 4 bases and J by 2 bases, and 13 bases separated the two germline ends. As DNA, the CDR3 is TGTGCCAGCAGCTCAGGACAGTTCATCACAGATACGCAGTATTTT. Translation: CASSSGQFITDTQYF.

The V and J genes are TRBV7-9 and TRBJ2-5, with D maybe TRBD2 (6 bases). V was shortened by 2 bases and J by 5 bases, with 15 bases between the two germline ends. From germline, CDR1 is SEHNR and CDR2 FQNEAQ (reference sequence). The CDR3 has 15 amino acids. The CDR3 sequence is CASSLILRRDETQYF. CDR3 coding DNA: TGTGCCAGCAGCTTAATATTACGGAGGGATGAGACCCAGTACTTC.

The chain joins TRBV6-6 to TRBJ2-7; 8 nucleotides agree with TRBD1. The CDR3 length is 13 residues. Germline trimming cut 6 bases from V and 6 bases from J; bases unmatched to any gene: 7. CDR1 is MNHNY, CDR2 SVGAGI, per germline (reference sequence). The DNA for the CDR3 is TGTGCCAGCAGCGACAGGGGATCAACCGAGCAGTACTTC. This sequence encodes CASSDRGSTEQYF.

As concerns this clone: At one end the junction does not follow the germline gene, possibly because of a read error. The same CDR3 also results from other DNA sequences found in this sample. V is TRBV9 and J is TRBJ2-4; TRBD2 matches at 10 bases. Per the germline V gene, CDR1 is SGDLS and CDR2 is YYNGEE. The CDR3 spans 13 residues. The CDR3 is CASSGGQGNIQYF. The CDR3 nucleotides read TGTGCCAGTAGCGGGGGGCAGGGAAACATTCAGTACTTC.

The V call is TRBV7-9, the J call TRBJ2-5; tentatively, D is TRBD2 (6 bases). The CDR3 length is 16 residues. The germline gives CDR1 SEHNR, CDR2 FQNEAQ (reference sequence). With 5 bases removed from V and 5 bases from J, the gap between germline ends came to 21 bases. The CDR3 sequence is CASSRDLAPGRETQYF. Here the CDR3 DNA reads TGTGCCAGCAGCCGGGATCTAGCGCCGGGACGGGAGACCCAGTACTTC. The full variable domain, rest sourced from reference TRBV7-9 and TRBJ2-5, is DTGVSQNPRHKITKRGQNVTFRCDPISEHNRLYWYRQTLGQGPEFLTYFQNEAQLEKSRLLSDRFSAERPKGSFSTLEIQRTEQGDSAMYLCASSRDLAPGRETQYFGPGTRLLVL.

The chain couples TRBV14 to TRBJ2-5; 7 bases are a match to TRBD1. With the DNA end fitting TRBJ2-7 better, the J assignment may be wrong. The CDR3 is made up of 13 amino acids. Germline V gene data show CDR1 as SGHDN and CDR2 as FVKESK. The CDR3 spells CASRSGQPYEQYF. As DNA, the CDR3 is TGTGCCAGCAGGTCGGGACAGCCTTACGAGCAGTACTTC.

The chain carries TRBV29-1 and TRBJ1-1; perhaps TRBD1 as D (6 bases). CDR1 is SQVTM, CDR2 ANQGSEA, per germline. V was cut by 2 bases and J by 7 bases, with 14 bases left in between. The CDR3 length is 13 residues. In nucleotides, the CDR3 is TGCAGCGTTGAAACAGGGCTTCGACGTGAAGCTTTCTTT. Translation gives CSVETGLRREAFF.

The chain recombines TRBV10-2 with TRBJ2-2; 10 nucleotides agree with TRBD2. The CDR3 sequence is 18 residues long. Germline V gene data show CDR1 as WSHSY and CDR2 as SAAADI. Trimming removed 5 bases from V and 8 bases from J; junction bases left unmatched: 17. The DNA for the CDR3 is TGCGCCAGCAGTCGGGGATCTTCGAGCGGGGGGGCATTGGGGGAGCTGTTTTTT. This encodes CASSRGSSSGGALGELFF.

This clone was detected only once. The chain links TRBV14 to TRBJ2-3; D not certain. Germline lookup yields CDR1 SGHDN and CDR2 FVKESK. V was cut by 1 base and J by 6 bases, with 11 bases left in between. The CDR3 sequence is 14 residues long. The DNA of the CDR3 is TGTGCCAGCAGCCAAGGAGGTAGCTGGGATACGCAGTATTTT. Amino acids: CASSQGGSWDTQYF. Complete variable domain (other parts from reference TRBV14 and TRBJ2-3): EAGVTQFPSHSVIEKGQTVTLRCDPISGHDNLYWYRRVMGKEIKFLLHFVKESKQDESGMPNNRFLAERTGGTYSTLKVQPAELEDSGVYFCASSQGGSWDTQYFGPGTRLTVL.

CDR3 nucleotide sequence: TGTGCCAGCAGTTACAGGGGCCTCGTCAATGAGCAGTTCTTC. This sequence encodes CASSYRGLVNEQFF. The chain uses TRBV6-5 and TRBJ2-1, with a tentative D call TRBD1 (5 bases). Germline V gene sequence: CDR1 MNHEY, CDR2 SVGAGI. The germline V and J ends were trimmed by 2 bases and 6 bases, with 11 bases remaining between them. There are 14 residues in the CDR3.

J is TRBJ2-5 and V is TRBV2, with 7 bases that match TRBD2. This CDR3 has 15 amino acids. From germline, CDR1 is SNHLY and CDR2 FYNNEI. With V trimmed by 8 bases and J by 2 bases, 11 bases remained unmatched. The CDR3 DNA reads TGTGCCAGCCAAAGGGAGGGGCTTCCACAAGAGACCCAGTACTTC. Residues: CASQREGLPQETQYF.

The gene calls are TRBV19 and TRBJ2-6, with 8 bases aligning to TRBD1. Per the germline V gene, CDR1 is LNHDA and CDR2 is SQIVND (reference sequence). The CDR3 covers 16 residues. Germline trimming cut 6 bases from V and 1 base from J; bases unmatched to any gene: 5. The CDR3 DNA reads as TGTGCCAGTAGCGCCACAGGGGGGTCTGGGGCCAACGTCCTGACTTTC. This codes for CASSATGGSGANVLTF.

This chain uses TRBV7-3 with TRBJ2-1; 10 bases are shared with TRBD1. CDR3 size: 17 residues. CDR1 and CDR2 from the germline V gene are SGHTA and FQGTGA. J was trimmed by 5 bases and V by 1 base; bases with no gene match: 8. CDR3 in DNA: TGTGCCAGCAGCTTAAAGGTGCGGGGACAGGGGAACAATGAGCAGTTCTTC. Encoded protein: CASSLKVRGQGNNEQFF.

This clone was seen a few times. The V gene is TRBV6-1, the J gene TRBJ2-5, with 10 bases that match TRBD2. Germline V gene lookup returns CDR1 MNHNS and CDR2 SASEGT. CDR3 length: 15 amino acids. V lost 2 bases, J lost 5 bases, and 5 bases stayed unmatched. CDR3 sequence reads: CASSEHSGGAETQYF. For the CDR3, the DNA is TGTGCCAGCAGTGAACACAGCGGGGGGGCCGAGACCCAGTACTTC.

This rearrangement joins TRBV5-4 to TRBJ2-1; TRBD1 matches 9 bases. Losses at the gene ends were 7 bases for V and 9 bases for J; bases not matched to a gene: 8. CDR1 is SGHNT and CDR2 is YYREEE in the germline V gene (reference sequence). The CDR3 covers 13 residues. The CDR3 here is CASPGTGNSEQFF. In DNA, the CDR3 is TGTGCCAGCCCCGGGACAGGGAACAGTGAGCAGTTCTTC.

The rearrangement joins TRBV5-6 to TRBJ1-5; D might be TRBD1 (5 bases). The V gene's germline CDR1 is SGHDT and CDR2 YYEEEE. Trimming stripped 3 bases from V and 6 bases from J, with 10 bases between. The CDR3 loop spans 13 amino acids. CDR3 sequence (DNA): TGTGCCAGCAGCTCTGGGGGGGTTCAGCCCCAGCATTTT. Encoded protein: CASSSGGVQPQHF.